This T cell receptor (beta chain) emerged from a study of tumor-infiltrating lymphocytes in oesophageal squamous cell carcinoma. This clonotype was detected a few times. A single record per CDR3 protein comes from TCRdb applying MiXCR to the PCR reads. The sample yields 20,000 or so distinct CDR3 sequences, over 30% seen once. V was pared by 3 bases and J by 5 bases, with 19 bases between. The CDR3 extends over 16 amino acids. Germline CDR1 and CDR2: MNHEY and SMNVEV (reference sequence). The chain recombines TRBV27 with TRBJ2-5, with D tentatively TRBD1 (5 bases). This sequence originates from a female donor with esophageal squamous cell carcinoma. Sequencing input: esophageal tumor tissue. CDR3 nucleotides: TGTGCCAGCAGTTTTCTCGGAACAGGACCAGGGGAGACCCAGTACTTC. Encoded protein: CASSFLGTGPGETQYF.